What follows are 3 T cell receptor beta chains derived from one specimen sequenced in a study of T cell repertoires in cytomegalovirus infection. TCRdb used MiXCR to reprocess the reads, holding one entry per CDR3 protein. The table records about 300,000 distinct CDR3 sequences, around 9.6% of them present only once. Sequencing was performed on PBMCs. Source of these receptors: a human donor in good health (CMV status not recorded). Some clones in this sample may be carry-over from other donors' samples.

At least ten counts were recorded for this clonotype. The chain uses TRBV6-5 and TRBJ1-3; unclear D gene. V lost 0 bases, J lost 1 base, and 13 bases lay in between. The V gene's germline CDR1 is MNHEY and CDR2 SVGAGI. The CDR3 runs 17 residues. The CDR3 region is CASSYSPIWPSGNTIYF. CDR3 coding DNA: TGTGCCAGCAGTTACTCTCCAATCTGGCCGTCTGGAAACACCATATATTTT.

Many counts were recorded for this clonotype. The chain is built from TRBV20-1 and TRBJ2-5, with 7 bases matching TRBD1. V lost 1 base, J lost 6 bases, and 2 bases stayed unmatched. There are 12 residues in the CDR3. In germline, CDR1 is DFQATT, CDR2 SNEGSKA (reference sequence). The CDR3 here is CSARGDSQTQYF. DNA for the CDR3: TGCAGTGCTAGAGGGGACAGTCAGACCCAGTACTTC.

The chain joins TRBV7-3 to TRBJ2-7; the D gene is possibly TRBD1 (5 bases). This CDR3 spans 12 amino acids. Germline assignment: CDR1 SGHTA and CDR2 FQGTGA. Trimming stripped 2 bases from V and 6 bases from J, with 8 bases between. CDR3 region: CASSLGAREQYV. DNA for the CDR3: TGTGCCAGCAGCTTAGGGGCTCGCGAGCAGTACGTC.